A selection of T cell receptor beta chains follows, all from one sample in a study of blood T cell repertoires in COVID-19. Sequencing used immunoSEQ multiplex PCR; TCRdb keeps in-frame clones, though not all of them. The table shows hundreds of thousands of clones, with roughly 91% occurring only once. Sequenced: peripheral blood. The source of these receptors is a woman in her twenties or thirties with COVID-19, enrolled during active disease. Both conserved end residues are part of each CDR3. A D gene is named only where the DNA matches it firmly. Clone size, where shown, is once, few, many, or a class for clones that have expanded.

D gene	J gene	clone size	V gene	CDR3 protein	CDR3 DNA
.	TRBJ2-6	.	TRBV7-9	CASSPRGSSGANVLTF	TGTGCCAGCAGCCCACGGGGTAGCTCTGGGGCCAACGTCCTGACTTTC
.	TRBJ2-1	.	TRBV19	CASSIARNEQFF	TGTGCCAGTAGTATAGCTCGCAATGAGCAGTTCTTC
TRBD1	TRBJ2-7	.	TRBV19	CASRGTGEGYEQYF	TGTGCCAGTAGGGGGACAGGGGAAGGGTACGAGCAGTACTTC
TRBD1	TRBJ1-2	.	TRBV3-1/TRBV3-2	CASSQSQGQGAREYGYTF	TGTGCCAGCAGCCAAAGTCAGGGACAGGGGGCGAGGGAATATGGCTACACCTTC
.	TRBJ1-5	once	TRBV18	CASSREISNQPQHF	TGTGCCAGCTCCCGGGAGATTAGCAATCAGCCCCAGCATTTT
TRBD1	TRBJ1-2	.	TRBV18	CASSPPTGLYGYTF	TGTGCCAGCTCACCGCCGACAGGGCTCTATGGCTACACCTTC
.	TRBJ2-3	few	TRBV16	CASSQSHLDTQYF	TGTGCCAGCAGCCAATCACATTTAGATACGCAGTATTTT
TRBD1	TRBJ1-6	.	TRBV5-4	CASSLQGAGSPLHF	TGTGCCAGCAGCTTACAGGGGGCCGGTTCACCCCTCCACTTT
TRBD2	TRBJ2-7	.	TRBV6-5	CASTGTSGGTYEQYF	TGTGCCAGCACCGGGACTAGCGGGGGCACCTACGAGCAGTACTTC
.	TRBJ1-3	once	TRBV21-1	CASSKIDRGRRNTIYF	TGTGCCAGCAGCAAAATTGACAGGGGGCGTAGAAACACCATATATTTT
TRBD1	TRBJ2-7	.	TRBV24-1	CATSVPTGQEGIYEQYF	TGTGCCACCAGTGTCCCAACGGGACAGGAGGGGATCTACGAGCAGTACTTC
.	TRBJ2-1	.	TRBV5-6	CASSLILAGPPNNEQFF	TGTGCCAGCAGCTTAATCCTTGCGGGGCCCCCAAACAATGAGCAGTTCTTC
.	TRBJ1-2	.	TRBV6-5	CASSTEGRDYF	TGTGCCAGCAGTACCGAAGGGAGGGACTACTTC
.	TRBJ1-1	.	TRBV7-9	CASSLALFAAEGEAFF	TGTGCCAGCAGCTTAGCGCTTTTTGCTGCGGAGGGGGAAGCTTTCTTT
TRBD2	TRBJ2-3	.	TRBV24-1	CATSDPKLAAADTQYF	TGTGCCACCAGTGACCCCAAACTAGCGGCTGCAGATACGCAGTATTTT
TRBD1	TRBJ1-1	.	TRBV4-2	CASSQGAGQVTTEAFF	TGTGCCAGCAGCCAAGGCGCTGGACAGGTCACTACTGAAGCTTTCTTT
.	TRBJ1-1	.	TRBV29-1	CSVQYRVGTEAFF	TGCAGCGTTCAATACAGGGTGGGCACTGAAGCTTTCTTT
.	TRBJ2-3	.	TRBV18	CASSPRQVSTDTQYF	TGTGCCAGCTCACCACGGCAGGTTAGCACAGATACGCAGTATTTT
.	TRBJ2-7	.	TRBV20-1	CSASPLIGVEQYF	TGCAGTGCTAGTCCTCTCATAGGGGTCGAGCAGTACTTC
TRBD1	TRBJ2-3	.	TRBV11-2	CASSLEDRGGDTQYF	TGTGCCAGCAGCTTAGAGGACAGGGGGGGAGATACGCAGTATTTT
TRBD2	TRBJ2-1	.	TRBV11-1	CASSPMNAGAYNEQFF	TGTGCCAGCAGCCCCATGAATGCGGGGGCCTACAATGAGCAGTTCTTC
TRBD1	TRBJ2-5	.	TRBV6-5	CASSRTGGKETQYF	TGTGCCAGCAGCCGGACAGGGGGAAAGGAGACCCAGTACTTC
TRBD2	TRBJ2-1	.	TRBV10-2	CASNPSGGHNEQFF	TGCGCCAGCAATCCTAGCGGGGGTCACAATGAGCAGTTCTTC
.	TRBJ1-2	.	TRBV9	CASSVVVEGGYGYTF	TGTGCCAGCAGCGTAGTCGTCGAGGGAGGGTATGGCTACACCTTC
TRBD1	TRBJ1-4	.	TRBV19	CASSGRGQGASEKLFF	TGTGCCAGTTCCGGGAGGGGACAGGGAGCTTCTGAAAAACTGTTTTTT
.	TRBJ2-3	.	TRBV5-1	CASSLSGQSTDTQYF	TGCGCCAGCAGCTTGTCTGGACAAAGCACAGATACGCAGTATTTT